This T cell receptor (beta chain) was recovered during a study of blood T cell repertoires in COVID-19. Whole-study context: In each case, the material was cDNA or gDNA derived from T cells, B-cell-depleted T cells, or PBMCs.

TCRdb's copy holds only in-frame clones and misses some; the assay was immunoSEQ multiplex PCR. The data hold around 80,000 clones, with about 81% observed a single time. From germline, CDR1 is LNHNV and CDR2 YYDKDF (reference sequence). The CDR3 loop spans 15 amino acids. The junction had 5 bases not matched to a gene; V was cut back by 2 bases and J by 7 bases. The TCR was taken from a human donor in a cohort sampled during active COVID-19. The sequenced sample consisted of peripheral blood. The chain has TRBV15 and TRBJ2-2; 9 positions agree with TRBD1. CDR3 coding DNA: TGTGCCACCAGCAGATGGGACAGGGAGATCGGGGAGCTGTTTTTT. This gives the protein CATSRWDREIGELFF. Drawing the rest from reference TRBV15 and TRBJ2-2, the complete variable domain is DAMVIQNPRYQVTQFGKPVTLSCSQTLNHNVMYWYQQKSSQAPKLLFHYYDKDFNNEADTPDNFQSRRPNTSFCFLDIRSPGLGDTAMYLCATSRWDREIGELFFGEGSRLTVL.